The 15 T cell receptor beta chains below all came from one sample that was sequenced in a study of beta chain features in type 1 diabetes. Expressed TCRB transcripts were sequenced because the isolated RNA had all been reverse transcribed beforehand. Repertoires were generated with immunoSEQ multiplex PCR, while TCRdb's copy carries only in-frame clones and drops some. The sample has 350,000 or so clones, 15% to 20% seen once. Material for sequencing was naive CD4+ T cells from blood. Source of these receptors: a woman aged 18-29 years in good health.

V is TRBV5-4 and J is TRBJ1-3, with TRBD1 matching over 7 bases. Germline V gives CDR1 SGHNT, CDR2 YYREEE (reference sequence). The length of the CDR3 is 17 residues. V lost 4 bases, J lost 4 bases, and 14 bases stayed unmatched. The CDR3 region is CASSKKQGPSLGNTIYF. The DNA for the CDR3 is TGTGCCAGCAGCAAGAAACAGGGGCCCTCGCTAGGAAACACCATATATTTT.

The sample holds a few counts of this clone. This chain links TRBV7-2 with TRBJ2-3, with unresolved D. The CDR3 covers 14 residues. The V and J ends lost 1 base and 2 bases respectively, with 7 bases between them. The germline V gene has CDR1 SGHTA and CDR2 FQGNSA. The CDR3 nucleotides read TGTGCCAGCAGCTTAGGTGGCAACACAGATACGCAGTATTTT. It translates to CASSLGGNTDTQYF.

The J gene is TRBJ2-7, the V gene TRBV4-1; possibly TRBD1 for D (7 bases). The CDR3 is 16 amino acids. Germline V CDR1 and CDR2: MGHRA, YSYEKL. Trimming shortened V by 3 bases and J by 2 bases, and 17 bases separated the two germline ends. CDR3 sequence (DNA): TGCGCCAGCAGCCAGGAGAGGGCAGGGGGGACCTACGAGCAGTACTTC. Translating it yields CASSQERAGGTYEQYF.

V usage is TRBV19 and J usage is TRBJ2-7, with 10 bases that match TRBD2. From germline, CDR1 is LNHDA and CDR2 SQIVND (reference sequence). V lost 5 bases to trimming and J lost 4 bases; unmatched junction nucleotides: 14. This CDR3 has 17 residues. CDR3 nucleotides: TGTGCCAGTAGTCCTTACTTCCGGACTAGCGGAACGTACGAGCAGTACTTC. Translating gives CASSPYFRTSGTYEQYF.

This sequence joins TRBV7-6 and TRBJ2-2, with 7 bases aligning to TRBD1. This CDR3 is built from 15 residues. In germline, CDR1 is SGHVS, CDR2 FNYEAQ. The J segment lost 2 bases and the V segment lost 3 bases, leaving 3 bases of the junction unmatched. CDR3 loop: CASSLGQLNTGELFF. For the CDR3, the DNA is TGTGCCAGCAGCTTGGGACAGCTCAACACCGGGGAGCTGTTTTTT.

V usage is TRBV29-1 and J usage is TRBJ2-3; TRBD2 matches 10 bases. The CDR3 runs to 15 residues. V gave up 1 base and J gave up 6 bases; unmatched junction bases: 7. Germline lookup yields CDR1 SQVTM and CDR2 ANQGSEA. CDR3 DNA: TGCAGCGTTGAAGTTCTTACTAGCGGGACTGATACGCAGTATTTT. This sequence encodes CSVEVLTSGTDTQYF.

This clone turned up a few times. The chain recombines TRBV19 with TRBJ1-2; the D gene is possibly TRBD1 (5 bases). Trimming took 7 bases from V and 8 from J, leaving 23 bases between them. Germline V gene lookup returns CDR1 LNHDA and CDR2 SQIVND (reference sequence). The CDR3 extends over 15 amino acids. The CDR3 DNA follows: TGTGCCAGTAACCCGGCAGGGACTGCGCCTAGCGGCTACACCTTC. Its protein product is CASNPAGTAPSGYTF.

This sequence joins TRBV2 and TRBJ1-2; D not certain. This CDR3 has 12 residues. Germline V lookup: CDR1 SNHLY, CDR2 FYNNEI. V lost 2 bases and J 4 bases, leaving 5 bases between the germline ends. CDR3 sequence (DNA): TGTGCCAGCAGTGAATCCAGCTATGGCTACACCTTC. Residues: CASSESSYGYTF.

The chain employs TRBV5-1 and TRBJ2-3; tentative D call: TRBD2 (7 bases). CDR1 is SGHRS and CDR2 is YFSETQ in the germline V gene. The CDR3 loop spans 16 amino acids. Trimming pared 2 bases from V and 2 bases from J, leaving 15 bases between. CDR3 amino acids: CASSFSGGGLTDTQYF. The CDR3 DNA reads as TGCGCCAGCAGCTTCTCGGGGGGCGGGCTCACAGATACGCAGTATTTT.

This clone has more than one count but fewer than ten. The rearrangement joins TRBV30 to TRBJ2-3; no reliable D call. Trimming left V 2 bases short and J 2 bases short, with 14 bases between. This CDR3 region has 15 residues. In germline, CDR1 is GTSNPN, CDR2 SVGIG (reference sequence). CDR3 residues: CAWSRLAHITDTQYF. CDR3 nucleotides: TGTGCCTGGAGTCGATTAGCTCATATCACAGATACGCAGTATTTT.

In DNA, the CDR3 is TGTGCCAGCAGCTGGGAGGGGACAGGGAACTATGGCTACACCTTC. Residues: CASSWEGTGNYGYTF. The chain has TRBV9 and TRBJ1-2, with TRBD1 matching over 9 bases. The CDR3 spans 15 residues. J was trimmed by 2 bases and V by 4 bases; bases with no gene match: 6. Germline loops: CDR1 SGDLS, CDR2 YYNGEE.

V gene TRBV5-4 combines with J gene TRBJ1-1, with TRBD1 identical over 7 bases. With 0 bases clipped from V and 8 bases from J, the junction kept 4 bases outside the gene matches. The CDR3 spans 13 residues. The germline gives CDR1 SGHNT, CDR2 YYREEE (reference sequence). CDR3 amino acids: CASSLDLQGEAFF. Here the CDR3 DNA reads TGTGCCAGCAGCTTGGACCTACAGGGGGAAGCTTTCTTT.

The CDR3 nucleotides are TGTGCCAGCACGGGGGGTTCAGATACGCAGTATTTT. As protein: CASTGGSDTQYF. This chain joins TRBV2 and TRBJ2-3; the match to TRBD2 covers 7 bases. Looked up from germline, CDR1 is SNHLY and CDR2 is FYNNEI. Germline trimming cut 7 bases from V and 4 bases from J; bases unmatched to any gene: 2. This CDR3 region has 12 residues.

There are a few counts of this clone. The genes are TRBV6-6 and TRBJ2-3; tentative D call: TRBD1 (6 bases). Germline V gene sequence: CDR1 MNHNY, CDR2 SVGAGI (reference sequence). CDR3 length equals 12 residues. V was shortened by 4 bases and J by 9 bases, with 11 bases between the two germline ends. Written as DNA, the CDR3 is TGTGCCAGCAGTTCGCCGGGACAAACGCAGTATTTT. It specifies CASSSPGQTQYF.

V and J are TRBV30 and TRBJ2-7, with D uncertain. Germline V lookup: CDR1 GTSNPN, CDR2 SVGIG (reference sequence). CDR3 size: 12 residues. With 3 bases removed from V and 0 bases from J, the gap between germline ends came to 6 bases. The CDR3 protein is CAWSDFSYEQYF. As DNA, the CDR3 is TGTGCCTGGAGCGACTTCTCCTACGAGCAGTACTTC. Based on the CDR3 plus reference TRBV30 and TRBJ2-7, the full variable domain is SQTIHQWPATLVQPVGSPLSLECTVEGTSNPNLYWYRQAAGRGLQLLFYSVGIGQISSEVPQNLSASRPQDRQFILSSKKLLLSDSGFYLCAWSDFSYEQYFGPGTRLTVT.